This entry features one TCR beta chain sequence. The source of the sample is a study of blood T cell repertoires in COVID-19. TCRdb's copy holds only in-frame clones and misses some; the assay was immunoSEQ multiplex PCR. Among over 200,000 clones listed, 70% to 90% were seen once. Trimming left V 2 bases short and J 3 bases short, with 11 bases between. Per the germline V gene, CDR1 is LGHNA and CDR2 is YSLEER. The CDR3 extends over 15 amino acids. The chain couples TRBV4-3 to TRBJ2-1; D not resolved. This TCR derives from a man aged 25-45 years who had recovered from COVID-19. What was sequenced was PBMCs or T cells enriched from blood (not recorded which). The CDR3 coding sequence is TGCGCCAGCAGCCAATCTGGCGGAAACTACAATGAGCAGTTCTTC. Translated, it gives CASSQSGGNYNEQFF.